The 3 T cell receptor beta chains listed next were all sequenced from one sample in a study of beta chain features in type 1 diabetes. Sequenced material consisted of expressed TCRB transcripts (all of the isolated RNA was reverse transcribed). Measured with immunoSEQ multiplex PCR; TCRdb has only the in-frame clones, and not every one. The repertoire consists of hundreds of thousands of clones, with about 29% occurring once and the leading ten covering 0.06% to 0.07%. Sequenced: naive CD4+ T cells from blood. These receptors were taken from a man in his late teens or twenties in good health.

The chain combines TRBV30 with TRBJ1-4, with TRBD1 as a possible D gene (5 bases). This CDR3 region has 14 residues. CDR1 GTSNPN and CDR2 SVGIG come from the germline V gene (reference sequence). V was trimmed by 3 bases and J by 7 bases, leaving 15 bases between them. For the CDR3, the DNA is TGTGCCTGGAGGAGGACACAGAGGAGTGAAAAACTGTTTTTT. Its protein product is CAWRRTQRSEKLFF.

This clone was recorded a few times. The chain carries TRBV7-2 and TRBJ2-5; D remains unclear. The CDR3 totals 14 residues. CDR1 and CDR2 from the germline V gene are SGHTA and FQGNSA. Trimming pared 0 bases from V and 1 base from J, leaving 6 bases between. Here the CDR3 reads CASSLAQPQETQYF. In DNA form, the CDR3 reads TGTGCCAGCAGCTTAGCGCAACCCCAAGAGACCCAGTACTTC.

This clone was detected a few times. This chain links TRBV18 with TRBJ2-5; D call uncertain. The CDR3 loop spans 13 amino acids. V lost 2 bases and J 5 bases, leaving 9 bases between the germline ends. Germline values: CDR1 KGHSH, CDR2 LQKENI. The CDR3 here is CASSPRFEETQYF. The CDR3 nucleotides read TGTGCCAGCTCACCAAGGTTTGAGGAGACCCAGTACTTC.